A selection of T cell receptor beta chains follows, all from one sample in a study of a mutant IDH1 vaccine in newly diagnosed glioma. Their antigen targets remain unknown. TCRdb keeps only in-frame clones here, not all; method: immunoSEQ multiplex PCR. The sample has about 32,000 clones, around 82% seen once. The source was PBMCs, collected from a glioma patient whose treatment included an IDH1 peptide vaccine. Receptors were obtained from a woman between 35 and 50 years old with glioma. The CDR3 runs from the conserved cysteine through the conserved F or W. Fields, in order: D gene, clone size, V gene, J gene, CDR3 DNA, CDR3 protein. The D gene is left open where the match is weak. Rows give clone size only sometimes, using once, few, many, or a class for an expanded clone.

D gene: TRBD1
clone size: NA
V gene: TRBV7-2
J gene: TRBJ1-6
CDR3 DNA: TGTGCCAGCAGCCCAGGGGGCTATAATTCACCCCTCCACTTT
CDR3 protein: CASSPGGYNSPLHF

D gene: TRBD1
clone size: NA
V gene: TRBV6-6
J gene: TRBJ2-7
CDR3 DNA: TGTGCCAGCGGATTGGGACAGTACGAGCAGTACTTC
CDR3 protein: CASGLGQYEQYF

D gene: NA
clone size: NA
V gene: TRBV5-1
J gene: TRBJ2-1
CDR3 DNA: TGCGCCAGCAGCTTAGGAAACACGGGATTGAATGAGCAGTTCTTC
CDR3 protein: CASSLGNTGLNEQFF

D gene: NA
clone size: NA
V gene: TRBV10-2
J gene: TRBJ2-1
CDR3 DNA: TGCGCCAGCAGCCGGGATCTCGTTGAGCAGTTCTTC
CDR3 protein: CASSRDLVEQFF

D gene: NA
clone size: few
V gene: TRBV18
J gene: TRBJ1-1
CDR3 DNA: TGTGCCAGCTCACCACGAACCAACACTGAAGCTTTCTTT
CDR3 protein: CASSPRTNTEAFF

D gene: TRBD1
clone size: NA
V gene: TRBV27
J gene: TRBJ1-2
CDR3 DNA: TGTGCCAGCAGCTTATACGGGACAGGGGAGAGGAACTATGGCTACACCTTC
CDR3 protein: CASSLYGTGERNYGYTF

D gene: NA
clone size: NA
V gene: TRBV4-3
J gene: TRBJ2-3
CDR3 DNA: TGCGCCAGCAGCCTCCGGCAGACCTCCACAGATACGCAGTATTTT
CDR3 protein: CASSLRQTSTDTQYF

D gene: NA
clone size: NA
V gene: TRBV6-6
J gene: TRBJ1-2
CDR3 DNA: TGTGCCAGCTCTACAGGGATAGGGAACTATGGCTACACCTTC
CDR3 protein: CASSTGIGNYGYTF

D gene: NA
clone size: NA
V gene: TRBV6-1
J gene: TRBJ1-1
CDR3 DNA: TGTGCCAGCAGGACCGAGGGGACTGAAGCTTTCTTT
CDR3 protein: CASRTEGTEAFF

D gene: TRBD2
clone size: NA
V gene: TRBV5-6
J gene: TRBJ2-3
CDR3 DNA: TGTGCCAGCAGCTTGGAACTAGCGGGGGGGCAGGGAGGGCAGTATTTT
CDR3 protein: CASSLELAGGQGGQYF

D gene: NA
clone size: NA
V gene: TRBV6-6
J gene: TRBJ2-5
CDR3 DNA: TGTGCCAGCAGCCAAGAGACCCAGTACTTC
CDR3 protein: CASSQETQYF

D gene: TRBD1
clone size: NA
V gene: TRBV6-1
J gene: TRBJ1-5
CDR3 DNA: TGTGCCAGCAGTGAAGGGACAGGGGGCACGGAGCCCCAGCATTTT
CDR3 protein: CASSEGTGGTEPQHF

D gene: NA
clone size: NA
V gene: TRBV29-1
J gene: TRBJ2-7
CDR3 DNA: TGCAGCGTTTCCGGACAGGGAGGGTCCTACGAGCAGTACTTC
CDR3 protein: CSVSGQGGSYEQYF

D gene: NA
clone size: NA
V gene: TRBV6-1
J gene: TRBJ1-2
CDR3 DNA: TGTGCCAGCAGTTCACCAATCGGCCCGAGAGGAGGCTACACCTTC
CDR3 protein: CASSSPIGPRGGYTF

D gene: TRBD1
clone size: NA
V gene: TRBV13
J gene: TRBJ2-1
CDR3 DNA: TGTGCCAGCAGCTCGAAACCCGGGACAGGGGTCAGCAATGAGCAGTTCTTC
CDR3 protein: CASSSKPGTGVSNEQFF

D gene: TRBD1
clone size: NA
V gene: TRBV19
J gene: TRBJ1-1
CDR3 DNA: TGTGCCAGTAGTAAAGACAGGGCCATGAACACTGAAGCTTTCTTT
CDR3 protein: CASSKDRAMNTEAFF

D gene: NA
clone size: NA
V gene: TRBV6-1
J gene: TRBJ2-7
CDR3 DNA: TGTGCCAGCAGTGAGCTTGGACATGGCTTCAGCTCCTACGAGCAGTACTTC
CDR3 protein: CASSELGHGFSSYEQYF

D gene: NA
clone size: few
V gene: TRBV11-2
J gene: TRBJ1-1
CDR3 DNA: TGTGCCAGCAGCTATAACCCCGGGTGGGGCACTGAAGCTTTCTTT
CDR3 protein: CASSYNPGWGTEAFF

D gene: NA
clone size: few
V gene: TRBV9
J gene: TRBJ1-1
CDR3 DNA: TGTGCCAGCAGCGCCAAGAACACTGAAGCTTTCTTT
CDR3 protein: CASSAKNTEAFF

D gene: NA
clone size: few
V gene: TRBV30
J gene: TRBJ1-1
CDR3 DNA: TGTGCCTGGAGTGTGGGGGGTGGGGCTGAAGCTTTCTTT
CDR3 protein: CAWSVGGGAEAFF

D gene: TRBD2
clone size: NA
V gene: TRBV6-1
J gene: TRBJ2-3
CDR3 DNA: TGTGCCAGCAGGCCAGCGGGGCCCACAGATACGCAGTATTTT
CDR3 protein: CASRPAGPTDTQYF

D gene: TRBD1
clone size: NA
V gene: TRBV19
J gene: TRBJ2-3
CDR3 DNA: TGTGCCAGCACCCCCCCCGGGACAGGCAGAGATACGCAGTATTTT
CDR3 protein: CASTPPGTGRDTQYF

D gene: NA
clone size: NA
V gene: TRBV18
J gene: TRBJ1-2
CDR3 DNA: TGTGCCAGCTCACCTTCAGCCCCGAGTTTTGGCTACACCTTC
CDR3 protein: CASSPSAPSFGYTF

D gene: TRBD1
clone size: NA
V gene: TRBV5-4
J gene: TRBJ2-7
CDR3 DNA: TGTGCCAGCAGCTCTGGGACAGGGTTGAACGAGCAGTACTTC
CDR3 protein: CASSSGTGLNEQYF

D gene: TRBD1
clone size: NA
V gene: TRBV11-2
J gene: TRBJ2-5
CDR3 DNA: TGTGCCAGCACCCTCGACAGGGGCGGCGAGACCCAGTACTTC
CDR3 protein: CASTLDRGGETQYF

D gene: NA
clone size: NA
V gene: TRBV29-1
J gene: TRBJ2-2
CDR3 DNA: TGCAGCCCTCTAGAGAAACAGAGTAACACCGGGGAGCTGTTTTTT
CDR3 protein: CSPLEKQSNTGELFF

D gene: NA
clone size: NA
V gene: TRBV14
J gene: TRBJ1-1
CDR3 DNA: TGTGCCAGCAGCCAAGTTATCAGGGGCACTGAAGCTTTCTTT
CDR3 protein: CASSQVIRGTEAFF

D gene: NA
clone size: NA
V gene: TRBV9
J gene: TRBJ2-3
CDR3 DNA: TGTGCCAGCAGCGCGCTCTCAGATACGCAGTATTTT
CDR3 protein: CASSALSDTQYF

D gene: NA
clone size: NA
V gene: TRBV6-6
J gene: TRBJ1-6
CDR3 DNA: TGTGCCAGCAGTTACTCGGATGGGGATAATTCACCCCTCCACTTT
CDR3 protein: CASSYSDGDNSPLHF

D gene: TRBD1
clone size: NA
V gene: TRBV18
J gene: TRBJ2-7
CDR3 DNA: TGTGCCAGCTCACTCTACTACTCGGGACAGGGGATTTACGAGCAGTACTTC
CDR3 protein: CASSLYYSGQGIYEQYF

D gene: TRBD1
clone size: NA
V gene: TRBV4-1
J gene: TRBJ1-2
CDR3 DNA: TGCGCCAGCAGCCAAGTGCTTGGGACAGGGGCAGGAGGCTACACCTTC
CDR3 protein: CASSQVLGTGAGGYTF

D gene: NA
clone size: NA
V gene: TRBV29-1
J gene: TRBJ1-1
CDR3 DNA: TGCAGCGTCGATACAGGGAAAAACACTGAAGCTTTCTTT
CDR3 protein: CSVDTGKNTEAFF

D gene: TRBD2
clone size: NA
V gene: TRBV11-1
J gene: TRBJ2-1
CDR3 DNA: TGTGCCAGCAGCTTACTAGCGGTCCGAGGGAGTGAGCAGTTCTTC
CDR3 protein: CASSLLAVRGSEQFF

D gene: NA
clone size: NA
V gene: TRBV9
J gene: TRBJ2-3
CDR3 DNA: TGTGCCAGCAGCCCCAGGGATTTGCGCACAGATACGCAGTATTTT
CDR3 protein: CASSPRDLRTDTQYF

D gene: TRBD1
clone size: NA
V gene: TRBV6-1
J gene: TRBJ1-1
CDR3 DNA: TGTGCCAGCAGTGTCACAGGGGGCGCGGTTGACACTGAAGCTTTCTTT
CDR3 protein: CASSVTGGAVDTEAFF

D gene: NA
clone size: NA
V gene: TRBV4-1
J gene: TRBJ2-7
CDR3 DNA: TGCGCCAGCAGCCAAGAGGGGCAGGGGAACGACGAGCAGTACTTC
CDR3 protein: CASSQEGQGNDEQYF

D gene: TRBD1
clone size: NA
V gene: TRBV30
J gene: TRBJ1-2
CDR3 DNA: TGTGCCTGTACAGGGGGCGCGGATGGCTACACCTTC
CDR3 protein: CACTGGADGYTF

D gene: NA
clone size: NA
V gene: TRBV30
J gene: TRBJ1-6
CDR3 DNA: TGTGCCTGGGGACAGCTAGCCTCCTATAATTCACCCCTCCACTTT
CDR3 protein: CAWGQLASYNSPLHF

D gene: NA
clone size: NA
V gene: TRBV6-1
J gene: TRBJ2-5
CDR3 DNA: TGTGCCAGCAGTGAACTTTTCAGTCTGGAGACCCAGTACTTC
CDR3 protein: CASSELFSLETQYF

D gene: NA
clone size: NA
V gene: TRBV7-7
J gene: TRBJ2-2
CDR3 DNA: TGTGCTAGCAGCTTAGGGACTGACGGTGCGACCGGGGAGCTGTTTTTT
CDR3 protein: CASSLGTDGATGELFF

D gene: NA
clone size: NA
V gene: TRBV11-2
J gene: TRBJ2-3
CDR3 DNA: TGTGCCAGCGTAGGGGCAGGGAGGTCAGATACGCAGTATTTT
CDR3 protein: CASVGAGRSDTQYF

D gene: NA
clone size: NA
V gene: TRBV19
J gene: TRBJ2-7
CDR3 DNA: TGTGCCAGTAGTATAGCGGGGGCTTCCCTCGAGCAGTACTTC
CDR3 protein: CASSIAGASLEQYF

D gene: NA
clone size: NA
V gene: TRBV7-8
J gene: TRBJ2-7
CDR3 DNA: TGTGCCAGCAGCGGACAGGGAGGGCCCTACGAGCAGTACTTC
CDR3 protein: CASSGQGGPYEQYF

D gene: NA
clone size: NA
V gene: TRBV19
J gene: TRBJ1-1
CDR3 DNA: TGTGCCAGTAGAGTGTGGGGTCCCATGAACACTGAAGCTTTCTTT
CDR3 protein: CASRVWGPMNTEAFF

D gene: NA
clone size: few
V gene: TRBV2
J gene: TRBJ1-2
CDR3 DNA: TGTGCCAGCAGTGAACAGCAGGGTAACTATGGCTACACCTTC
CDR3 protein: CASSEQQGNYGYTF

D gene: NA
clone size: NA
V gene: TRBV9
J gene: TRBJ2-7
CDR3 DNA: TGTGCCAGCAGCGGTAGCGCCGGGGGCTACGAGCAGTACTTC
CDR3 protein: CASSGSAGGYEQYF

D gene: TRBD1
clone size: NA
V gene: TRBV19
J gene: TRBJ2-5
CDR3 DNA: TGTGCCAGTAGTATTGGACAGGGGTTGGGGGGGTCCTGGGGCCAAGAGACCCAGTACTTC
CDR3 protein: CASSIGQGLGGSWGQETQYF